Following are 27 T cell receptor beta chains from one sample sequenced in a study of T cell repertoires in cytomegalovirus infection (dated by TCRdb to the late 2010s). Sequencing was carried out with an Illumina HiSeq 1500. TCRdb reran the public reads through fastp at Q25 and MiXCR, keeping productive beta chains. Entries that share a CDR3 protein sequence are merged under the most common genes and DNA. The sample table holds 500,000 to 600,000 distinct CDR3 sequences, of which 16% were seen once. The ten largest clones represent 20% to 30% of the sample. The sample taken for sequencing was CD8+ T cells from PBMCs. Source of these receptors: a human donor in good health (CMV status not recorded). Some clones in this sample may be carry-over from other donors' samples.

This clonotype was seen ten or more times. This chain connects TRBV7-3 to TRBJ2-1, with 11 positions matching TRBD1. The CDR3 loop spans 16 amino acids. After removal of 5 bases from V and 7 bases from J, the junction contained 10 bases not matched to a gene. CDR1 is SGHTA and CDR2 is FQGTGA in the germline V gene. CDR3 sequence reads: CASSQRGQGVLNEQFF. The CDR3 DNA follows: TGTGCCAGCAGCCAAAGGGGACAGGGGGTATTGAATGAGCAGTTCTTC.

This clonotype showed up many times. The chain has TRBV7-6 and TRBJ2-1; D possibly corresponds to TRBD1 (6 bases). This CDR3 has 15 residues. CDR1 is SGHVS, CDR2 FNYEAQ, per germline. Between the trimmed V and J ends, which lost 5 bases and 1 base, there was a span of 12 bases. The CDR3 sequence is CASSPGTKSYNEQFF. CDR3 DNA sequence: TGTGCCAGCAGCCCGGGGACAAAATCCTACAATGAGCAGTTCTTC.

The gene calls are TRBV15 and TRBJ2-7; the match to TRBD2 covers 7 bases. The V gene end was trimmed by 4 bases and the J gene end by 2 bases; junction bases not matched to a gene: 5. The germline gives CDR1 LNHNV, CDR2 YYDKDF (reference sequence). This CDR3 contains 14 residues. The CDR3 nucleotides read TGTGCCACCAGCAATTCGGGAGGACCCTACGAGCAGTACTTC. It yields the protein CATSNSGGPYEQYF. Variable domain in full (rest from reference TRBV15 and TRBJ2-7): DAMVIQNPRYQVTQFGKPVTLSCSQTLNHNVMYWYQQKSSQAPKLLFHYYDKDFNNEADTPDNFQSRRPNTSFCFLDIRSPGLGDTAMYLCATSNSGGPYEQYFGPGTRLTVT.

This clonotype was seen a few times. This chain connects TRBV19 to TRBJ1-1; perhaps TRBD1 as D (5 bases). Germline CDR1 reads LNHDA; CDR2 reads SQIVND (reference sequence). The V gene lost 9 bases and the J gene lost 8 bases, with 25 bases spanning the gap. The CDR3 is 15 residues long. For the CDR3, the DNA is TGTGCCAGCTCGACCCCCCTCTTGGGGCTCGGGGAAGCTTTCTTT. This sequence encodes CASSTPLLGLGEAFF. Together with reference TRBV19 and TRBJ1-1, the CDR3 gives the full variable domain: DGGITQSPKYLFRKEGQNVTLSCEQNLNHDAMYWYRQDPGQGLRLIYYSQIVNDFQKGDIAEGYSVSREKKESFPLTVTSAQKNPTAFYLCASSTPLLGLGEAFFGQGTRLTVV.

V is TRBV9 and J is TRBJ2-3; 8 nucleotides match TRBD2. The germline V gene has CDR1 SGDLS and CDR2 YYNGEE. The CDR3 runs to 20 residues. Trimming removed 2 bases from V and 2 bases from J; junction bases left unmatched: 19. CDR3: CASSVFGTPDGTSHTDTQYF. In nucleotides, the CDR3 is TGTGCCAGCAGCGTTTTCGGGACTCCGGACGGGACTAGTCACACAGATACGCAGTATTTT.

This clonotype was seen ten or more times. This chain links TRBV7-2 with TRBJ2-7; D call uncertain. Germline CDR1 SGHTA, CDR2 FQGNSA. CDR3 size: 12 residues. Trimming left V 2 bases short and J 6 bases short, with 8 bases between. The CDR3 loop is CASSLTLSEQYF. The CDR3 coding sequence is TGTGCCAGCAGCTTAACCCTCAGCGAGCAGTACTTC. Full variable domain (rest looked up from reference TRBV7-2 and TRBJ2-7): GAGVSQSPSNKVTEKGKDVELRCDPISGHTALYWYRQSLGQGLEFLIYFQGNSAPDKSGLPSDRFSAERTGGSVSTLTIQRTQQEDSAVYLCASSLTLSEQYFGPGTRLTVT.

V is TRBV30 and J is TRBJ1-5; the D gene is possibly TRBD1 (6 bases). Trimming took off 0 bases at V and 6 bases at J, with 9 bases between the two ends. The germline gives CDR1 GTSNPN, CDR2 SVGIG (reference sequence). The CDR3 is 13 amino acids. CDR3 nucleotides: TGTGCCTGGAGTGTATTACAGGGTCAGCCCCAGCATTTT. Its protein is CAWSVLQGQPQHF.

This clonotype was counted between two and nine times. J is TRBJ2-4 and V is TRBV7-9; no clear D. The CDR3 spans 12 residues. V lost 5 bases to trimming and J lost 8 bases, with 10 bases between them. Per the germline V gene, CDR1 is SEHNR and CDR2 is FQNEAQ (reference sequence). CDR3 sequence reads: CASSPWPYIQYF. The CDR3 DNA sequence: TGTGCCAGCAGCCCTTGGCCTTACATTCAGTACTTC.

V and J are TRBV24-1 and TRBJ1-5, with D tentatively TRBD1 (5 bases). The germline V gene has CDR1 KGHDR and CDR2 SFDVKD. V was pared by 9 bases and J by 5 bases, with 16 bases between. This CDR3 has 14 amino acids. The DNA for the CDR3 is TGTGCCACCCAGGGCCCTAGCGGCTATCAGCCCCAGCATTTT. Residues: CATQGPSGYQPQHF.

This sequence joins TRBV29-1 and TRBJ2-5; 7 nucleotides agree with TRBD2. V gave up 6 bases and J gave up 5 bases; unmatched junction bases: 21. This CDR3 has 17 amino acids. From germline, CDR1 is SQVTM and CDR2 ANQGSEA. This CDR3 is CSVVLGRRGDNRETQYF. DNA for the CDR3: TGCAGCGTCGTCCTCGGGAGGAGGGGAGATAATAGGGAGACCCAGTACTTC. Supplemented by reference TRBV29-1 and TRBJ2-5, the full variable domain reads SAVISQKPSRDICQRGTSLTIQCQVDSQVTMMFWYRQQPGQSLTLIATANQGSEATYESGFVIDKFPISRPNLTFSTLTVSNMSPEDSSIYLCSVVLGRRGDNRETQYFGPGTRLLVL.

The chain has TRBV5-1 and TRBJ2-1; D unresolved. V shed 2 bases and J shed 5 bases, with 8 bases lying between them. This CDR3 is 13 amino acids long. CDR1 and CDR2 from the germline V gene are SGHRS and YFSETQ. CDR3 protein: CASSLIVHNEQFF. The CDR3 DNA reads as TGCGCCAGCAGCTTAATAGTTCACAATGAGCAGTTCTTC.

This clonotype has at least ten counts. The V and J genes are TRBV19 and TRBJ2-2, with a tentative D call TRBD1 (5 bases). The germline CDR1 and CDR2 sequences are LNHDA and SQIVND (reference sequence). V was pared by 7 bases and J by 0 bases, with 15 bases between. The CDR3 runs to 16 residues. CDR3 DNA: TGTGCCAGTATTGGGGCCGACGGACCGAACACCGGGGAGCTGTTTTTT. Amino acid sequence: CASIGADGPNTGELFF.

In this sample, this clonotype turned up many times. V usage is TRBV7-9 and J usage is TRBJ2-7; 10 bases agree with TRBD2. CDR3 length: 16 residues. Trimming cost V 5 bases and J 1 base; bases outside gene matches: 8. From germline, CDR1 is SEHNR and CDR2 FQNEAQ (reference sequence). CDR3 region: CASSPLELAGSYEQYF. CDR3 in DNA: TGTGCCAGCAGCCCCTTGGAACTAGCGGGGTCCTACGAGCAGTACTTC.

This clonotype occurred many times. This chain connects TRBV7-6 to TRBJ2-2; TRBD1 agrees at 7 bases. Germline V gives CDR1 SGHVS, CDR2 FNYEAQ. V lost 6 bases to trimming and J lost 2 bases; unmatched junction nucleotides: 9. The CDR3 extends over 16 amino acids. The CDR3 sequence: CASRREGGRNTGELFF. In DNA, the CDR3 is TGTGCCAGCAGACGGGAAGGGGGCAGAAACACCGGGGAGCTGTTTTTT.

This clonotype showed up many times. The CDR3 region is CAISESASGNTGELFF. CDR3 in DNA: TGTGCCATCAGTGAGTCGGCCAGCGGGAACACCGGGGAGCTGTTTTTT. The V and J genes are TRBV10-3 and TRBJ2-2; maybe TRBD2 (5 bases). CDR1 and CDR2 from the germline V gene are ENHRY and SYGVKD. V lost 0 bases and J 1 base, leaving 9 bases between the germline ends. The CDR3 runs to 16 residues.

This clonotype was detected many times. J is TRBJ1-1 and V is TRBV6-1; D unclear. V lost 5 bases to trimming and J lost 1 base, with 8 bases between them. The CDR3 is made up of 13 amino acids. Germline V CDR1 and CDR2: MNHNS, SASEGT. CDR3 amino acids: CASSYRGNTEAFF. As DNA, the CDR3 is TGTGCCAGCAGTTACCGGGGGAACACTGAAGCTTTCTTT.

The V gene is TRBV15, the J gene TRBJ1-2; the D gene is possibly TRBD1 (6 bases). The V gene's germline CDR1 is LNHNV and CDR2 YYDKDF (reference sequence). CDR3 size: 14 residues. V was clipped by 7 bases and J by 7 bases, with 19 bases between them. The CDR3 bases are TGTGCCACCACCAACGGGGGCTTTTCGGGTGGCTACACCTTC. Translating it yields CATTNGGFSGGYTF.

The chain recombines TRBV2 with TRBJ1-5; 7 bases align to TRBD1. V shed 7 bases, J shed 0 bases, and the junction held 6 bases outside the gene matches. The CDR3 contains 15 residues. Per germline, CDR1 SNHLY and CDR2 FYNNEI. DNA of the CDR3: TGTGCCAGCAACAGGGACAGCGATAGCAATCAGCCCCAGCATTTT. Its protein is CASNRDSDSNQPQHF.

This clonotype was picked up many times. The J gene is TRBJ1-1, the V gene TRBV7-9; unclear D gene. This CDR3 spans 14 amino acids. V shed 1 base and J shed 1 base, with 7 bases lying between them. Germline V CDR1 and CDR2: SEHNR, FQNEAQ (reference sequence). CDR3: CASSLGEGNTEAFF. DNA for the CDR3: TGTGCCAGCAGCTTAGGGGAAGGGAACACTGAAGCTTTCTTT.

This rearrangement joins TRBV5-4 to TRBJ2-3, with a possible D match to TRBD2 (5 bases). CDR1 SGHNT and CDR2 YYREEE come from the germline V gene (reference sequence). The CDR3 consists of 13 residues. V dropped 6 bases and J dropped 2 bases, with 10 bases sitting between them. As DNA, the CDR3 is TGTGCCAGCAAAGAGGGATTCACAGATACGCAGTATTTT. Translating it yields CASKEGFTDTQYF.

This clonotype was counted between two and nine times. The J gene is TRBJ2-7, the V gene TRBV5-4, with 8 bases aligning to TRBD1. Trimming took 4 bases from V and 2 from J; bases not matched to a gene: 8. In germline, CDR1 is SGHNT, CDR2 YYREEE (reference sequence). The CDR3 has 15 residues. The CDR3, as DNA: TGTGCCAGCAGCCCAAGGACAGGGTATACCTACGAGCAGTACTTC. Translation: CASSPRTGYTYEQYF.

This clonotype was seen repeatedly, ten times or more. The gene calls are TRBV19 and TRBJ1-2, with TRBD1 matching 12 bases. V dropped 7 bases and J dropped 3; count of bases not matched to a gene: 9. Per the germline V gene, CDR1 is LNHDA and CDR2 is SQIVND (reference sequence). The CDR3 contains 16 residues. The DNA of the CDR3 is TGTGCCAGTATTCCAGGGACAGGGGGCGAGGACTATGGCTACACCTTC. Amino acids: CASIPGTGGEDYGYTF.

This chain uses TRBV19 with TRBJ2-7, with D unresolved. The ends were cut back, 3 bases at V and 2 bases at J, with 5 bases in the middle. The CDR3 runs to 12 residues. Germline loops: CDR1 LNHDA, CDR2 SQIVND (reference sequence). CDR3 sequence reads: CASSIGPYEQYF. DNA of the CDR3: TGTGCCAGTAGTATTGGACCCTACGAGCAGTACTTC.

This clonotype was seen only a few times. The chain links TRBV29-1 to TRBJ2-5, with D perhaps matching TRBD1 or TRBD2 (6 bases each). CDR1 and CDR2 from the germline V gene are SQVTM and ANQGSEA. The CDR3 is 15 amino acids. The V and J ends lost 1 base and 4 bases respectively, with 16 bases between them. The CDR3 DNA is TGCAGCGTTGAAGCCCTTGGGGGGCGCATAGAGACCCAGTACTTC. This gives the protein CSVEALGGRIETQYF.

This clonotype was counted between two and nine times. CDR3 sequence reads: CASSVGDSPVPEAFF. In DNA form, the CDR3 reads TGTGCCAGCAGCGTAGGTGACAGCCCAGTCCCTGAAGCTTTCTTT. The chain carries TRBV9 and TRBJ1-1; D possibly corresponds to TRBD1 (5 bases). CDR3 size: 15 residues. Germline V gene lookup returns CDR1 SGDLS and CDR2 YYNGEE. The germline V and J ends were trimmed by 0 bases and 6 bases, with 15 bases remaining between them.

The chain combines TRBV5-6 with TRBJ2-1, with 12 bases fitting TRBD1. V gave up 3 bases and J gave up 15 bases; unmatched junction bases: 10. Germline CDR1 reads SGHDT; CDR2 reads YYEEEE. The CDR3 sequence is 14 residues long. CDR3 DNA sequence: TGTGCCAGCAGCTCGGGACAGGGGGCTCTAAGCACGTTCTTC. This sequence encodes CASSSGQGALSTFF.

This chain links TRBV5-1 with TRBJ2-1; 11 bases map to TRBD1. The CDR3 loop spans 15 amino acids. The ends lost 0 bases at V and 8 bases at J; junction bases unmatched: 4. In germline, CDR1 is SGHRS, CDR2 YFSETQ. CDR3 DNA sequence: TGCGCCAGCAGCTTGGAGGACAGGGGGCGGGATGAGCAGTTCTTC. Translated, it gives CASSLEDRGRDEQFF.